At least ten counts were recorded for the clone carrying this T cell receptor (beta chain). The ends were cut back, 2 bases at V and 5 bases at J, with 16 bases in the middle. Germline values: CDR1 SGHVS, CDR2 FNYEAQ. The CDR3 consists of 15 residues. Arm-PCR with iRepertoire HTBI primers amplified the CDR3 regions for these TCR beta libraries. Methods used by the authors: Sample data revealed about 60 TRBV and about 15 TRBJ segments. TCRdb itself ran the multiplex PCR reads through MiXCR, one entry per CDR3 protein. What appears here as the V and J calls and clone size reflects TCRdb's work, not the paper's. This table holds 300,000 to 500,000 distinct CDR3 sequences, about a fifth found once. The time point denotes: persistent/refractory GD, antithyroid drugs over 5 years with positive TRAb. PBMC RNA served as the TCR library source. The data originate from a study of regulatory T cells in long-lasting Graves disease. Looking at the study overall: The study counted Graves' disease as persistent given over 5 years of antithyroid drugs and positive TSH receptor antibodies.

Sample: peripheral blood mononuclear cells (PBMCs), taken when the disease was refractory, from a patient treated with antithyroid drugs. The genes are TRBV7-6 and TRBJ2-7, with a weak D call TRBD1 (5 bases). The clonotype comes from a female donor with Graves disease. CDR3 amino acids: CASSLTRAPWDEQYF. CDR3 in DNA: TGTGCCAGCAGCTTAACCAGGGCGCCGTGGGACGAGCAGTACTTC.